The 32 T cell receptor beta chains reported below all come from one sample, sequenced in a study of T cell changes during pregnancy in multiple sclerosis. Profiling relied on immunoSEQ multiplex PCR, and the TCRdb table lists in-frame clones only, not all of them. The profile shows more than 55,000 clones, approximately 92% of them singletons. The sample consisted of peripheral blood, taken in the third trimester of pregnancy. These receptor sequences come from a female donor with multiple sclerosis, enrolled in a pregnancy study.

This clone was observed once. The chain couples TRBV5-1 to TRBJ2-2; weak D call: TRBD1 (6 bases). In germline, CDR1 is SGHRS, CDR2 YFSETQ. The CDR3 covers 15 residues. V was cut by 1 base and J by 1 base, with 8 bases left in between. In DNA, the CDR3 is TGCGCCAGCAGCTTGATGGGACAGAACACCGGGGAGCTGTTTTTT. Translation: CASSLMGQNTGELFF.

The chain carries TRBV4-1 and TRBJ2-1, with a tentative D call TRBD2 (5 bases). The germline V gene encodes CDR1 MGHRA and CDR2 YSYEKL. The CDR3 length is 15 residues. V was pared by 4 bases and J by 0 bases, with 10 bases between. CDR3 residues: CASSLRGSSYNEQFF. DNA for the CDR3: TGCGCCAGCAGCCTGCGTGGGAGCTCCTACAATGAGCAGTTCTTC.

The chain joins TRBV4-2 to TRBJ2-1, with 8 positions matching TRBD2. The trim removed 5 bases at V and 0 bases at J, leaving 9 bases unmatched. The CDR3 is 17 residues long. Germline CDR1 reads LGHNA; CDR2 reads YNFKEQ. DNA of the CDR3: TGTGCCAGCAGCAAAGCCGGGACTAGTAGCTCCTACAATGAGCAGTTCTTC. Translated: CASSKAGTSSSYNEQFF.

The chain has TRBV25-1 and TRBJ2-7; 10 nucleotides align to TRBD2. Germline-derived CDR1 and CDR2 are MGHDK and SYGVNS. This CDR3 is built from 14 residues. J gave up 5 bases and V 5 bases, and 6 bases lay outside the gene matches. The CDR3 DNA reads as TGTGCCAGCAGTCCCTTCGGACTAGCGGACGAGCAGTACTTC. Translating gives CASSPFGLADEQYF.

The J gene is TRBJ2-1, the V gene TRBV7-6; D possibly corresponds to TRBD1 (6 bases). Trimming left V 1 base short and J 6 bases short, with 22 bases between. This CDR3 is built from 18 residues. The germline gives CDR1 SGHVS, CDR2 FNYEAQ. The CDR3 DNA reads TGTGCCAGCAGCTTAGTGTCCATTGGAGACAGGAACGTCAATGAGCAGTTCTTC. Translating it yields CASSLVSIGDRNVNEQFF.

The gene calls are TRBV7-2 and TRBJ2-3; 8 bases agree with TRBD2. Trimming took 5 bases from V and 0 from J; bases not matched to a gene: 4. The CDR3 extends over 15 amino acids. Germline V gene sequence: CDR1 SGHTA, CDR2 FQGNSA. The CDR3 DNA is TGTGCCAGCAGCGCTGCTAGCGGGAGCACAGATACGCAGTATTTT. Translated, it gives CASSAASGSTDTQYF.

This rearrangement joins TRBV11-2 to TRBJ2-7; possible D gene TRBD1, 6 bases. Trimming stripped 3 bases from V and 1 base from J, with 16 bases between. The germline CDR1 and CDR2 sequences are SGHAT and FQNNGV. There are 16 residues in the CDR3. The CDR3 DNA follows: TGTGCCAGCAGCTTGGGATATCAGGGGAAATCCTACGAGCAGTACTTC. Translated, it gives CASSLGYQGKSYEQYF.

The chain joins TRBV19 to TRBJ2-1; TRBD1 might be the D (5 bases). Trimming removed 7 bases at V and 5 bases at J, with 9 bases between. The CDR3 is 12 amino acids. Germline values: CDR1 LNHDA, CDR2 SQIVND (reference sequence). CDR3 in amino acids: CASTDRHNEQFF. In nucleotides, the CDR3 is TGTGCCAGTACTGACAGACACAATGAGCAGTTCTTC.

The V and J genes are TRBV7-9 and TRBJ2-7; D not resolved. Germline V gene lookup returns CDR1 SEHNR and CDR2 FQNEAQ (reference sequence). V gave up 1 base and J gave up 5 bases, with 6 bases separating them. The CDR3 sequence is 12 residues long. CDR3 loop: CASSLEEDEQYF. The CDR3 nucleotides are TGTGCCAGCAGCTTAGAAGAGGACGAGCAGTACTTC.

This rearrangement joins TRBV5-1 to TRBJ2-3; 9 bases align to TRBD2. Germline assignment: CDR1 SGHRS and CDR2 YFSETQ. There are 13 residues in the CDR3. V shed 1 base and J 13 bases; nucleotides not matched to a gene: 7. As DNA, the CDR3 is TGCGCCAGCAGCTTGCGGCGGGAGGGAGAGAAGTATTTT. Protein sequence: CASSLRREGEKYF.

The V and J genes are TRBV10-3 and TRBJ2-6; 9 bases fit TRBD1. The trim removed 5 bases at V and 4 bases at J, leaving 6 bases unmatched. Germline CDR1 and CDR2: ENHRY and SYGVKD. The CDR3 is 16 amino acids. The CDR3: CAISPGQGGGANVLTF. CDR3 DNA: TGTGCCATCAGTCCGGGACAGGGTGGGGGGGCCAACGTCCTGACTTTC.

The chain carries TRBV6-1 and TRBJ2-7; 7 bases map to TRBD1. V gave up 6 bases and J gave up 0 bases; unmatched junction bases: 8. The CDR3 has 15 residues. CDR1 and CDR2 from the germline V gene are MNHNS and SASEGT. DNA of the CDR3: TGTGCCAGCAGGAGAAGCCCAGGGGGCTCCTACGAGCAGTACTTC. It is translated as CASRRSPGGSYEQYF.

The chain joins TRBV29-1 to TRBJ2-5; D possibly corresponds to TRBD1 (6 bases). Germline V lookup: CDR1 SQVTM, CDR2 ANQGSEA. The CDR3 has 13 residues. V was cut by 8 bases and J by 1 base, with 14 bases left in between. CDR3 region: CSLLGHLQETQYF. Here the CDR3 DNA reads TGCAGCCTGCTGGGACACCTCCAAGAGACCCAGTACTTC.

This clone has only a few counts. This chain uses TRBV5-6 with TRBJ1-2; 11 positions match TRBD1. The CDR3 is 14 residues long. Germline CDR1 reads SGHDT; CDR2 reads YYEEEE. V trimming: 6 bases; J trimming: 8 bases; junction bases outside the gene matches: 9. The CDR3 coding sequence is TGTGCCAGCACCACGGACAGGGGGCTCGGGGGCTACACCTTC. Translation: CASTTDRGLGGYTF.

CDR3 loop: CASSTQQGPIPNYGYTF. Written as DNA, the CDR3 is TGTGCCAGCAGCACCCAACAGGGGCCCATCCCTAACTATGGCTACACCTTC. J is TRBJ1-2 and V is TRBV7-9; the match to TRBD1 covers 7 bases. V was clipped by 5 bases and J by 0 bases; unmatched bases: 12. The CDR3 runs 17 residues. The germline V gene has CDR1 SEHNR and CDR2 FQNEAQ (reference sequence).

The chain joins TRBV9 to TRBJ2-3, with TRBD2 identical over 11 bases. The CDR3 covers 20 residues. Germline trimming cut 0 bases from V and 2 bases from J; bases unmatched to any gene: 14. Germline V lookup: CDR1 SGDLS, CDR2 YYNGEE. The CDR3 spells CASSVGTGISGRAITDTQYF. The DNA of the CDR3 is TGTGCCAGCAGCGTAGGGACAGGGATTAGCGGGAGGGCAATCACAGATACGCAGTATTTT.

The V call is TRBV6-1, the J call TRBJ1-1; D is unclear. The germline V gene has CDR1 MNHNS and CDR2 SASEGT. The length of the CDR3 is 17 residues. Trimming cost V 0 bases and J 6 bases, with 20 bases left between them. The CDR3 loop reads CASSEASRGREGSEAFF. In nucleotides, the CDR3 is TGTGCCAGCAGTGAAGCGTCACGGGGAAGGGAGGGATCTGAAGCTTTCTTT.

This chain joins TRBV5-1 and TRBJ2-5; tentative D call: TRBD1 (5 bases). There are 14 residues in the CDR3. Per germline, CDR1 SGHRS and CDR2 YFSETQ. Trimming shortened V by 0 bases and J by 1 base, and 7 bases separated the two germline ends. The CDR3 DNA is TGCGCCAGCAGCTTGGAAGGGGTCCAAGAGACCCAGTACTTC. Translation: CASSLEGVQETQYF.

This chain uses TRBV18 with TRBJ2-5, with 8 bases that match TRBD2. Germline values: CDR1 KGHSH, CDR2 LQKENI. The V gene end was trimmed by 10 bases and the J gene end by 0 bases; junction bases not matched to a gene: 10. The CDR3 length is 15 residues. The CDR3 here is CATSPPGGDQETQYF. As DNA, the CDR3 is TGTGCCACCTCCCCCCCCGGGGGGGACCAAGAGACCCAGTACTTC.

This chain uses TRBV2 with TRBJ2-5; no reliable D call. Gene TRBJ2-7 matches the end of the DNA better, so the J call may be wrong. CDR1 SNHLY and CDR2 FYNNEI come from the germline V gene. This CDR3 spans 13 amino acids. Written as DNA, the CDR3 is TGTGCCAGCAGTGACGGAGCCACCTACGAGCAGTACTTC. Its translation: CASSDGATYEQYF.

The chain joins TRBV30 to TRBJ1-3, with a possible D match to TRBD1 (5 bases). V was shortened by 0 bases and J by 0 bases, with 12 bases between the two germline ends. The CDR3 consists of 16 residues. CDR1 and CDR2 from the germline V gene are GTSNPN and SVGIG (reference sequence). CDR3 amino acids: CAWSVRQKVSGNTIYF. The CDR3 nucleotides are TGTGCCTGGAGTGTACGACAGAAAGTCTCTGGAAACACCATATATTTT.

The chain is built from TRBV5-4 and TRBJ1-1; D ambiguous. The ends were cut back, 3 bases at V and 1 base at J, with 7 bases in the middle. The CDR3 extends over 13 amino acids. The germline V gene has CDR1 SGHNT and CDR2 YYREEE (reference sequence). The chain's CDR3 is CASSSPGNTEAFF. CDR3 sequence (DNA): TGTGCCAGCAGCTCGCCAGGGAACACTGAAGCTTTCTTT.

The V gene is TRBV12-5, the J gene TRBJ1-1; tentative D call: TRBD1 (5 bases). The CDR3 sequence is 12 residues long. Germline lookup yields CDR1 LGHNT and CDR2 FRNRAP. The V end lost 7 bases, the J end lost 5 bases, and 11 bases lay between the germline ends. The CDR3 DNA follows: TGTGCTAGTGAACCGGGGGTGACTGAAGCTTTCTTT. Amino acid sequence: CASEPGVTEAFF.

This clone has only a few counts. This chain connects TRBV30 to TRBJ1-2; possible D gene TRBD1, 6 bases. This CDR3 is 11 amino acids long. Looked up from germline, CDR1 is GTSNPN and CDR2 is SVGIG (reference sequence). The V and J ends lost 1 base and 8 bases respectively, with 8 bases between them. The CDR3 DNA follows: TGTGCCTGGAGTGACACAGGGGGCTACACCTTC. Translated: CAWSDTGGYTF.

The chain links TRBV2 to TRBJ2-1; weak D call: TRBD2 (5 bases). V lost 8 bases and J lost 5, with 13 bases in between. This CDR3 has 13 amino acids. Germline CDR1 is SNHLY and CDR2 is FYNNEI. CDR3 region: CASLTGVNNEQFF. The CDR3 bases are TGTGCCAGCCTCACCGGGGTCAACAATGAGCAGTTCTTC.

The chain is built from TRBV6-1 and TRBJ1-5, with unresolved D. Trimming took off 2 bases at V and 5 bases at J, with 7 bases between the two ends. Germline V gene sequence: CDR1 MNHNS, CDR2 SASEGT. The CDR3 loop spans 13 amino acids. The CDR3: CASSELVYQPQHF. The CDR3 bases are TGTGCCAGCAGTGAATTAGTTTATCAGCCCCAGCATTTT.

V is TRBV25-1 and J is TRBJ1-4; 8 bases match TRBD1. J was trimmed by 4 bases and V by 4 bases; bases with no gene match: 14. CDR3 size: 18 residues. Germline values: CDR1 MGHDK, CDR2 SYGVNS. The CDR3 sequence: CASSADRGRRGYNEKLFF. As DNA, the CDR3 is TGTGCCAGCAGTGCCGACAGGGGCCGGAGGGGGTATAATGAAAAACTGTTTTTT.

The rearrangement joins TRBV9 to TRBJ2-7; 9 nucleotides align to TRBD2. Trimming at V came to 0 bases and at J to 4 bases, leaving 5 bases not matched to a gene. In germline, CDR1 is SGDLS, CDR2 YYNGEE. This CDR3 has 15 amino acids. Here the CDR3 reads CASSVEGSGRYEQYF. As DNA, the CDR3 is TGTGCCAGCAGCGTAGAAGGTAGCGGGAGATACGAGCAGTACTTC.

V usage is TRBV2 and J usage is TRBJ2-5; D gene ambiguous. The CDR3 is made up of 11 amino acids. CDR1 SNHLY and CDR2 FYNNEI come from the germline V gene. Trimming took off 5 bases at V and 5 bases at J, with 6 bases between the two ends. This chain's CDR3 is CASSQMETQYF. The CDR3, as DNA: TGTGCCAGCAGTCAGATGGAGACCCAGTACTTC.

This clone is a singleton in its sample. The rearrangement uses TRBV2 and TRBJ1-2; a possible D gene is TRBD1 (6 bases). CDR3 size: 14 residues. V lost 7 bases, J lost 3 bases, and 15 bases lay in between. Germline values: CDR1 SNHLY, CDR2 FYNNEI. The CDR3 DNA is TGTGCCAGCACTGCGACAGGCGACTACTATGGCTACACCTTC. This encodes CASTATGDYYGYTF.

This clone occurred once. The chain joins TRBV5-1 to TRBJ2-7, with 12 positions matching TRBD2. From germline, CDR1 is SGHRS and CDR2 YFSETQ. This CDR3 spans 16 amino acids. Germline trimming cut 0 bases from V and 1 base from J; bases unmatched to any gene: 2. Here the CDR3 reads CASSLETSGGSYEQYF. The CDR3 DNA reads TGCGCCAGCAGCTTGGAGACTAGCGGGGGATCCTACGAGCAGTACTTC.

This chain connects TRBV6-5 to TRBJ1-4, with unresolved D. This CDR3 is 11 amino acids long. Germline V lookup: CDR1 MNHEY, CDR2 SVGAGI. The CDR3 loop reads CMRRNNEKLFF. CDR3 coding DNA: TGTATGAGGAGAAATAATGAAAAACTGTTTTTT.